The following is a T cell receptor beta chain sequence with its context. Antigen: not known. This sample was included in a study of cytomegalovirus exposure and HLA in healthy donors. Overall study context: In an early release, HLA-typed donors contributed tens of millions of unique TCR sequences.

The PCR used 60 Vbeta and 13 Jbeta primers. The data were produced by immunoSEQ multiplex PCR, yet TCRdb's version contains in-frame clones alone and is incomplete. Of tens of thousands of clones detected, 50% to 70% appear once; the ten largest clones hold 12%. The study's findings and limits: In a later analysis, a genetic analysis reported fewer productive-TCR N-insertions in an Asian-associated ancestry cluster than the cohort average. In an earlier analysis, most TCR beta V segments were productive about 90% or about 30% of the time.

The CDR3 totals 13 residues. From germline, CDR1 is MNHNS and CDR2 SASEGT. The TCR comes from a human donor in good health. J is TRBJ2-5 and V is TRBV6-1, with no clear D. The closer fit of TRBJ2-7 to the DNA end suggests the J call may be wrong. Sequencing input: PBMCs. CDR3 loop: CASRFHDSYEQYF. CDR3 coding DNA: TGTGCCAGCAGGTTCCACGACTCCTACGAGCAGTACTTC.